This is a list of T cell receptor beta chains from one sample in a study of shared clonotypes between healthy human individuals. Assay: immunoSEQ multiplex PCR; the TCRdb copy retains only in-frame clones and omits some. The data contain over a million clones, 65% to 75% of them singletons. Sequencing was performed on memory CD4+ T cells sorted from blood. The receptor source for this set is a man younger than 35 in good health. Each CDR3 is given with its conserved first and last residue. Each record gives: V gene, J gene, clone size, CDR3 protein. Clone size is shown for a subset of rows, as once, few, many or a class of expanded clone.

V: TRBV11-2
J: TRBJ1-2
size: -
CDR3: CASSGRAGNGYTF

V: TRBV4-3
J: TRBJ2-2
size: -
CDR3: CASSQGSRATGELFF

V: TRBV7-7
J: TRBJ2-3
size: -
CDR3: CANPPHEGTTDTQYF

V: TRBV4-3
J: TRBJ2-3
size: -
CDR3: CASSQASAARYTQYF

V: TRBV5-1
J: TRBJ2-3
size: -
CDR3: CASSPGTAVSDTQYF

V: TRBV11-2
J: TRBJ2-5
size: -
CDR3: CASSFGGRSETQYF

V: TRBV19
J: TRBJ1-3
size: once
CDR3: CASSIGGPGNTIYF

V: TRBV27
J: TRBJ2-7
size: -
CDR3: CASSYRGNEQYF

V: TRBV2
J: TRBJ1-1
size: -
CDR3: CASGLGDRGLTEAFF

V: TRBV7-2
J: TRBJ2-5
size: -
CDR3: CASSPARFSGGALETQYF